This TCR beta chain was captured by sequencing in a study of vaccination and CD4 T cells after COVID-19 (dated by TCRdb to 2021 to 2024). For the wider study: In the convalescent cohort there were six males and four females, among whom were two Hispanic individuals, seven Caucasians, two Asians and one multiracial person. Participants received two doses of either the Pfizer-BioNTech BNT162b2 vaccine (n=8) or the Moderna mRNA-1273 vaccine (n=2). Post-COVID blood samples from convalescent patients were collected a median of around 110 days after diagnosis, with a range of roughly 30 to 161 days. The time from the second vaccine dose to post-vaccine blood sampling had a median of roughly 70 days and ranged from about 14 to 250 days. Overlapping spike peptide pools from SARS-CoV-2 and from the common cold coronaviruses HCoV-NL63, HCoV-OC43 and HCoV-229E were used as culture stimuli. In control cultures, a CEFX viral epitope pool was used as positive control, an HIV-1 Nef peptide pool was used as negative control, or no peptide was added. In around 9 COVID-19 convalescent patients and a few infection-naive healthy vaccine recipients, researchers compared the spike-specific CD4+ TCR repertoire from before mRNA vaccination with the repertoire from after. Memory CD4+ T cell crossreactivity between SARS-CoV-2 and common cold coronavirus spike proteins was assessed at the TCR clonotype level in an earlier paper using these donors. The research as a whole found: In convalescent patients, nearly all vaccine-specific clones (304 of 307) were found to be mono-reactive for SARS-CoV-2 spike rather than cross-reactive with common cold coronaviruses. Among the post-vaccine SARS-CoV-2-reactive clones in convalescent patients, a median 86.3% showed up only after vaccination, which suggests vaccine-specific priming. Relatively few convalescent patients were included in the study, and early timepoints after natural infection were not analyzed. Although the median number of SARS-CoV-2-reactive clonotypes went up from around 20 after infection to some 37 after vaccination, the increase was not significant.

As to this clonotype: This clone's antigen is unknown. No much larger clone exists at a distance of one base, and base qualities are not known.

The treatment or condition label of this sample denotes: roughly ten-day PBMC culture with coronavirus spike peptide pools or control peptides (ViraFEST assay). CD4+ T cells from unexposed donors were collected before the COVID-19 pandemic (2011-2018). The study used the ViraFEST assay, which expanded antigen-specific T cells with peptide pools and then identified expanded clonotypes by TCR sequencing. Fewer than 2.5 million PBMCs per well were cultured in IMDM with about 5% human AB serum and 8 to 10 IU/ml IL-2, plus 10 ug/ml peptide pools. Half of the culture medium was replaced with fresh IL-2-containing medium on days 3 and 7. After less than twelve days of culture, CD4+ T cells were isolated by negative selection with the EasySep CD4+ T cell isolation kit. Unexposed donor CD4+ T cells were tested for reactivity to SARS-CoV-2 S and N and four common cold coronavirus spike pools, as cell number allowed. Ficoll-Paque Plus gradient centrifugation was used to isolate PBMCs from whole blood, and the isolated PBMCs were then either used fresh or cryopreserved at -140C. Triplicate wells were generally used for each culture condition. The leukapheresis product for the unexposed donors was obtained through commercial purchase.

V trim: 2 bases; J trim: 7 bases; unmatched bases: 12. The CDR3 covers 15 residues, taking in both the cysteine and the phenylalanine. Only the CDR3 part of the read is kept: 45 bases, read in frame from the first base. The CDR1 and CDR2 encoded by the germline V gene (reference sequence) are GTSNPN and SVGIG. Libraries were made using PCR. TCR sequencing of DNA from cultured CD4+ T cells used the Oncomine TCR Beta short-read assay at the Johns Hopkins FTIC core. The QIAamp micro DNA kit was used to extract genomic DNA from the cultured CD4+ T cells. Oncomine TCR Beta libraries from cultured CD4+ T cells were pooled using unique dual indexes and sequenced on an Illumina iSeq 100. Under the source paper's analysis protocol: Non-productive sequences were removed, and CDR3s that did not start with C, did not end with F or W, or were shorter than 7 amino acids were discarded. The MANAFEST web application identified antigen-specific clonotypes by comparing peptide-stimulated wells against reference wells and other culture wells. An FDR below 0.05, an odds ratio above 5, and a productive frequency above 0.1% in at least two of three replicate wells were required for clones to be considered positive. Clonotypes that were significantly expanded in both SARS-CoV-2 spike wells and at least one common cold coronavirus spike condition were defined as cross-reactive. Using R version 3.6.1, CDR3 homology was evaluated through Levenshtein distances (stringdist) along with unrooted phylogenetic trees (ape). TCRdb handled the public reads itself, with Q25 trimming in fastp and clone calling in MiXCR, and kept productive beta chains. When rows share a CDR3 protein, they turn into one entry using the most common DNA and genes. None of the V and J calls come from the authors' own analysis; TCRdb made them. Within this sample are thousands of distinct CDR3 sequences, with around half of them counted one time only. About a sixth of the sample rests with the top ten.

This sequence originates from a human donor in good health. The chain joins TRBV30 to TRBJ2-7, with TRBD1 matching 9 junction bases. Sequenced: CD4+ T cells from blood, cultured in vitro. At the DNA level, the sequence is TGTGCCTGGAGTAGGGGGACAGGGTTTTTGAGGGAGCAGTACTTC. Its translation is CAWSRGTGFLREQYF.